The TCR beta chain described here comes from a study of shared clonotypes between healthy human individuals. Naive CD8 isolation took CD45RO-negative cells positively selected for CCR7 and excluded terminally differentiated effector memory CD45RA+ cells. Generated by immunoSEQ multiplex PCR, the TCRdb table keeps only in-frame clones and is missing some. The sample consists of about 2.1 million clones, approximately 94% of them appearing once. The origin of this receptor is a man in his late teens or twenties in good health. Some clones in this sample may be carry-over from other donors' samples. The specimen sequenced was naive CD8+ T cells from PBMCs.

CDR3 sequence reads: CASSLVIVAGSDQETQYF. The CDR3 region has the DNA TGCGCCAGCAGCTTGGTTATTGTTGCGGGCTCTGACCAAGAGACCCAGTACTTC. The chain carries TRBV5-1 and TRBJ2-5; D possibly corresponds to TRBD2 (5 bases). The CDR3 sequence is 18 residues long. Germline loops: CDR1 SGHRS, CDR2 YFSETQ. Trimming pared 0 bases from V and 0 bases from J, leaving 18 bases between.